The rows below give T cell receptor beta chains drawn from one sample of a study of cytomegalovirus exposure and HLA in healthy donors. Sequencing was performed with immunoSEQ multiplex PCR; in TCRdb, only in-frame clones are kept and a portion is missing. Here the sample spans under 150,000 clones, nearly 85% being singletons. Input material: PBMCs. The receptors originated from a boy aged 5-17 years in good health and CMV-seronegative. The CDR3 runs from the conserved cysteine through the conserved F or W. The D gene is left open where the match is weak. Some rows have no size entry. The others give once, few or many, or a class for an expanded clone.

cdr3_nt cdr3_aa clone_size j_call d_call v_call
TGTGCCAGCAGTTTTGGGGCTAGAGTAACCGGGGAGCTGTTTTTT CASSFGARVTGELFF once TRBJ2-2 . TRBV27
TGTGCCAGCAGTGTTGGGGCCAATGAGCAGTTCTTC CASSVGANEQFF . TRBJ2-1 . TRBV6-1
TGTGCCAGCAGTTTAACCGGGACTAGCGCCTACGAGCAGTACTTC CASSLTGTSAYEQYF . TRBJ2-7 TRBD2 TRBV11-3
TGTGCCAGCAGCTTAGCGAGGAGCGGGGGGGGCGATGAGCAGTTCTTC CASSLARSGGGDEQFF few TRBJ2-1 TRBD2 TRBV7-9
TGTGCCAGCAGTGCGGCGGGATTCTCCTACGAGCAGTACTTC CASSAAGFSYEQYF . TRBJ2-7 . TRBV2
TGTGCCACCAGGGGGACAAACTCCTACGAGCAGTACTTC CATRGTNSYEQYF . TRBJ2-7 TRBD1 TRBV2
TGCGCCAGCAGCTTGGACAGGGAGGGGGGCTACACCTTC CASSLDREGGYTF once TRBJ1-2 . TRBV5-1
TGTGCCAGCAGTGATCGCACTAGCGGGGAAGAGACCCAGTACTTC CASSDRTSGEETQYF . TRBJ2-5 TRBD2 TRBV2
TGTGCCAGCAGCCCGACCCAAGCGGGAGGGCGGGTTCCCTCCAATGAGCAGTTCTTC CASSPTQAGGRVPSNEQFF . TRBJ2-1 TRBD2 TRBV13
TGTGCCAGCAGCCGGACTAGCGGGACAGATACGCAGTATTTT CASSRTSGTDTQYF . TRBJ2-3 TRBD2 TRBV6-4
TGTGCCTGGAGTCCCACACTAGCGGGAGAGCAGTACTTC CAWSPTLAGEQYF . TRBJ2-5 TRBD2 TRBV30
TGTGCCTGGAGGGCAGGCCAAGAGACCCAGTACTTC CAWRAGQETQYF . TRBJ2-5 . TRBV30
TGTGCCAGCAGCCCCCGGACTCCCGATACGCAGTATTTT CASSPRTPDTQYF . TRBJ2-3 . TRBV13
TGCAGCGTCGGGACTTACGTGAAGAGGAGCTCCTACAATGAGCAGTTCTTC CSVGTYVKRSSYNEQFF . TRBJ2-1 . TRBV29-1
TGTGCCAGCAGCCCCGGGACTAGCGGGTACTACGAGCAGTACTTC CASSPGTSGYYEQYF . TRBJ2-7 TRBD2 TRBV5-6
TGTGCCAGCTCTTATAGGGGGGACAGCTCCTACAATGAGCAGTTCTTC CASSYRGDSSYNEQFF . TRBJ2-1 . TRBV9
TGTGCCAGCAGTTACTCGGCGGACTACGGCGAGCAGTACTTC CASSYSADYGEQYF . TRBJ2-7 . TRBV6-5
TGTGCCAGCAGCCCGACTAGCGGTTTCTACAATGAGCAGTTCTTC CASSPTSGFYNEQFF . TRBJ2-1 TRBD2 TRBV6-1
TGTGCCAGCAGCCATTCCCGAACAGGAGCTAACACTGAAGCTTTCTTT CASSHSRTGANTEAFF . TRBJ1-1 . TRBV6-6
TGTGCCAGCAGCTTTCAGGGGGCGAACACTGAAGCTTTCTTT CASSFQGANTEAFF . TRBJ1-1 TRBD1 TRBV7-2
TGTGCCAGCACTGAACAGGGCTACGAGCAGTACTTC CASTEQGYEQYF . TRBJ2-7 . TRBV28
TGTGCCAGCGGACTAGCGGAAGATACGCAGTATTTT CASGLAEDTQYF once TRBJ2-3 TRBD2 TRBV2
TGTGCCAGCAGGACGGGGGGTAACTATGGCTACACCTTC CASRTGGNYGYTF . TRBJ1-2 . TRBV6-1
TGCAGCGTTTATGGGGGGGCGGGAAGCAATCAGCCCCAGCATTTT CSVYGGAGSNQPQHF . TRBJ1-5 . TRBV29-1
TGTGCCAGCAGCTCAGAATCCGGGACAGAAGCCTCCATCTATGGCTACACCTTC CASSSESGTEASIYGYTF . TRBJ1-2 TRBD1 TRBV5-6
TGTGCCAGCAGTGAGAGACAGCGACTTTTTTATGGCTACACCTTC CASSERQRLFYGYTF . TRBJ1-2 . TRBV2
TGCGCCAGCAGCTTGGAAGGGGAAATTAGCGGGAGATACAATGAGCAGTTCTTC CASSLEGEISGRYNEQFF . TRBJ2-1 TRBD2 TRBV5-1
TGCAGCGTTCGAACCCCTAGCGGGAGGGCCTCGGTCACCGGGGAGCTGTTTTTT CSVRTPSGRASVTGELFF . TRBJ2-2 TRBD2 TRBV29-1
TGTGCCAGCAGCTTAGGGGGCACGAATGAGCAGTTCTTC CASSLGGTNEQFF . TRBJ2-1 . TRBV7-9
TGTGCCAGCAGTAAGGAGCGGGGGCCCTACGAGCAGTACTTC CASSKERGPYEQYF once TRBJ2-7 TRBD2 TRBV6-5
TGTGCCAGCAGCCCCCTAGACAGGACGAACACCGGGGAGCTGTTTTTT CASSPLDRTNTGELFF . TRBJ2-2 . TRBV4-2
TGTGCCAGTTGGGCGAACGGGGAGCTGTTTTTT CASWANGELFF few TRBJ2-2 . TRBV19
TGCGCCAGCAGCTTGAAGACAGGCGGATTTAATGAAAAACTGTTTTTT CASSLKTGGFNEKLFF . TRBJ1-4 . TRBV5-1
TGTGCCAGCAGTTTACCGGTCCAGGGCTCTGATTACGAGCAGTACTTC CASSLPVQGSDYEQYF . TRBJ2-7 . TRBV6-6
TGTGCCAGCAGCCACTCCTACGAGCAGTACTTC CASSHSYEQYF . TRBJ2-7 . TRBV13
TGTGCCAGCAGCCATTTGACAGAAGCAAACACCGGGGAGCTGTTTTTT CASSHLTEANTGELFF . TRBJ2-2 . TRBV4-2
TGTGCCAGCAGTCAACCGGCGGGTTTAGAGTACTTC CASSQPAGLEYF . TRBJ2-5 . TRBV2
TGTGCCTGGAGTGACGGTAGCTTCTACGAGCAGTACTTC CAWSDGSFYEQYF . TRBJ2-7 . TRBV30
TGTGCCAGCAGTCGACTGAAAGAGCAGTACTTC CASSRLKEQYF . TRBJ2-7 . TRBV2
TGTGCCAGCCCCAGGGCCCTCATGAACACTGAAGCTTTCTTT CASPRALMNTEAFF . TRBJ1-1 . TRBV21-1
TGTGCCTGGATCCAGACGGGATCCTACGAGCAGTACTTC CAWIQTGSYEQYF . TRBJ2-7 . TRBV30
TGTGCCAGTAGTACAGGGAACACTGAAGCTTTCTTT CASSTGNTEAFF . TRBJ1-1 . TRBV19
TGTGCCAGCAGCGAGAGGACTAGGACAGATACGCAGTATTTT CASSERTRTDTQYF . TRBJ2-3 TRBD2 TRBV11-1
TGTGCCTGGAGTGTACGTCTGAGCTACGAGCAGTACTTC CAWSVRLSYEQYF . TRBJ2-7 . TRBV30
TGTGCCAGCAGTTACTCGACTAGCGGGGTGGTAGATACGCAGTATTTT CASSYSTSGVVDTQYF . TRBJ2-3 TRBD2 TRBV6-5
TGCGCCAGCAAGAGGGGGGAGGGCTACAATGAGCAGTTCTTC CASKRGEGYNEQFF . TRBJ2-1 . TRBV10-2
TGTGCCAGCGGCACAGGGTTTTACGGCAATCAGCCCCAGCATTTT CASGTGFYGNQPQHF . TRBJ1-5 . TRBV4-2
TGTGCCTCGGCGGGCTCCTACGAGCAGTACTTC CASAGSYEQYF . TRBJ2-7 . TRBV30
TGCAGCGTTGAAGATCCGGGGGAGACCCAGTACTTC CSVEDPGETQYF . TRBJ2-5 . TRBV29-1
TGTGCCAGCAGCTTGGGCGGACTAGCCTCAGGAAATGAGCAGTTCTTC CASSLGGLASGNEQFF . TRBJ2-1 TRBD2 TRBV7-9